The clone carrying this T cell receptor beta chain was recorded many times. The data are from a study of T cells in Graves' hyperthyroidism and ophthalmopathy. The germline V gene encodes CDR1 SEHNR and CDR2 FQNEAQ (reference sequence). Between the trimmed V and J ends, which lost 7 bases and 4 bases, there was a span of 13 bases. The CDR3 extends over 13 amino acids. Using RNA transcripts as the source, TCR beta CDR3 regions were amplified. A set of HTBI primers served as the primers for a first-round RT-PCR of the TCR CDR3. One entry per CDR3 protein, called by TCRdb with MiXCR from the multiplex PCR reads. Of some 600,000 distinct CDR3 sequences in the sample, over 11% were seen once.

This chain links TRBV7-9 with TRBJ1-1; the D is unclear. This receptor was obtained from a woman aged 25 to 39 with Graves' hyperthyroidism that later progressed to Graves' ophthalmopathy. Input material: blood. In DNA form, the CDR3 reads TGTGCCAGCAACCGGGTCGCGGGCACTGAAGCTTTCTTT. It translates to CASNRVAGTEAFF.